This record covers a single T cell receptor (beta chain). Investigators prepared the TCR beta libraries by applying iRepertoire HTBI primers and Arm-PCR of CDR3 regions. TCRdb re-analysed the multiplex PCR reads in MiXCR, keeping a single row per CDR3 protein. The table records hundreds of thousands of distinct CDR3 sequences, around 17% of them present only once. The data were obtained in a study of regulatory T cells in long-lasting Graves disease. After removal of 0 bases from V and 0 bases from J, the junction contained 28 bases not matched to a gene. CDR3 size: 24 residues. Germline V gene lookup returns CDR1 SGHRS and CDR2 YFSETQ. As to time point: newly diagnosed GD, antithyroid drugs for less than 3 months. After RNA was extracted from PBMCs, the TCR library was made from it. This sample also belongs to another study, concerning T cells in Graves' hyperthyroidism and ophthalmopathy. Per that paper: It was a median about 6 months before onset that the model predicted ophthalmopathy.

This clonotype originated in a woman aged 25 to 39 with Graves disease. The specimen was peripheral blood mononuclear cells (PBMCs), collected at new diagnosis, from a patient treated with antithyroid drugs. The gene calls are TRBV5-1 and TRBJ2-5; TRBD2 matches 8 bases. Here the CDR3 DNA reads TGCGCCAGCAGCTTGGAGCGATGGGGAGAGGGACTAGTGATCTCGGGCTGGTACCAAGAGACCCAGTACTTC. Its translation: CASSLERWGEGLVISGWYQETQYF.